The following is a T cell receptor (beta chain) sequence with its context. This clone was detected once. Its antigen has not been determined. No qualities accompany the bases; no much larger clone lies one base away. Using the deep immunoSEQ assay, TCR CDR3 regions were amplified from genomic DNA by multiplex PCR. Extracted genomic DNA from each cell subset was distributed evenly across all wells of several immunoSEQ 96-well plates, and each plate was treated as a replicate. For sorted subsets, about 200 ng genomic DNA, equal to tens of thousands of T cell genomes, was loaded into each replicate PCR. Purified libraries were quantified with a Qubit 3.0 fluorometer, sized on a Bioanalyzer 2100, and re-quantified with the KAPA Library Quantification kit. Every immunoSEQ 96-well plate was sequenced on a dedicated single-read 150-cycle Illumina NextSeq 550 flow cell. Processing in the source paper ran as follows. The immunoSEQ output contained only junctional sequences without quality scores, so filtering could not match that applied to full-length reads. Sequences were annotated with PyIR, a Python wrapper for IgBLAST v1.9, and V/J genes and CDR3 were assigned using IMGT germline references. Reads were filtered out if the reads had weak V/J assignments (E-value above 1e-6), no CDR3, stop codons, out-of-frame junctions, or ambiguous translated residues. A V3J clonotype was defined by an identical inferred V gene, J gene, and CDR3 amino acid sequence. Percentage overlap between repertoires was computed as shared unique clonotypes divided by the size of the smaller repertoire. Three approaches were used to assess repertoire richness: RTK rarefaction, the Chao1 estimator, and Recon v2.1 estimates of unobserved clonotypes. Generation probabilities for all TCRbeta clonotypes obtained by the gDNA method from a handful of donors were computed using OLGA. As stored in TCRdb, this immuneACCESS dataset retains in-frame rearrangements with V and J assigned. A fraction of the clones does not appear; measured against another copy, unresolved V genes explain less than half of the discrepancy, and the remainder lacks a known reason. From that table come the V and J calls and clone size; the DNA was used to work out D and trimming. The sample table contains 760,000 or so clones; only one count was recorded for roughly 96% of them. The top ten clonotypes cover over 0.2% of the sample.

For the CD8 naive samples, CD45RO-negative cells were positively selected for CCR7, yielding a CD45RA+CCR7+ population from which TemRA cells were excluded. Donors were healthy HIV-negative adults with no recently reported acute infections or vaccinations. Every donor was a Caucasian adult living in Nashville, Tennessee, USA. Blood was collected by leukapheresis, and PBMCs were isolated by Ficoll-Histopaque density gradient centrifugation and then cryopreserved in liquid nitrogen vapor phase. Analytical flow cytometry was used to check the purity and quantity of each magnetically sorted T cell population. Genomic DNA was isolated from each sorted fraction and quantified by UV absorbance on a Nanodrop 2000c. The data stem from a study of shared clonotypes between healthy human individuals (dated by TCRdb to the early 2020s). Concerning the study at large: The cohort comprised two women and a few men aged 18 to 49 years. Leukapheresis yielded between about 0.85 and 10 billion PBMCs per donor. To estimate repertoire size and how much clonotype sharing occurs between individuals, the study deeply sequenced the blood TCR repertoires of five healthy adults. For each donor, three plates each were used for CD4 naive and CD4 memory, two plates were used for CD8 naive, and one plate was used for CD8 memory. To increase sequencing depth and limit assay-specific biases, different laboratories used diverse techniques to prepare libraries and sequence TCR repertoires. Results the study describes overall, beyond this receptor: Pairwise subsampling indicated that sequencing depth was expected to affect the degree of clonotype sharing among donors. The small number of donors limited the genetic and exposure-history diversity represented. Higher generation probabilities were observed for clonotypes shared by all four sorted-subset donors than for non-shared clonotypes. Sampling was restricted to blood, and TCR repertoires in tissues likely differ from the TCR repertoires found in blood. Larger estimated clonotype richness was generally found for naive subsets than for memory subsets. Even with the large sequencing depth, rarefaction of the sorted-subset datasets indicated that sequencing was incomplete. Sharing across several donors was observed for around 5% of naive CD4, under 4% of naive CD8, about 2.5% of memory CD4, and about 0.39% of memory CD8 clonotypes.

V was cut back by 5 bases and J by 2 bases, leaving a gap of 23 bases between them. The CDR3, cysteine through phenylalanine, is 18 amino acids long. Only the CDR3 DNA stays, 54 bases, in frame from base 1. CDR1 and CDR2 are drawn from the germline V gene (reference sequence): SEHNR, FQNEAQ. The rearrangement combines TRBV7-9 with TRBJ2-3; a tentative D call is TRBD2 (6 bases match). The sequencing input was naive CD8+ T cells sorted from blood. The intended sense of this specimen's cell subset or site label: CD45RA+CCR7+. This TCR was sampled from a man aged 25-40 years in good health. The nucleotide sequence reads as follows: TGTGCCAGCAGCCCTCGAAGAGGGCCAGGGAGGTCCACAGATACGCAGTATTTT. Its translation is CASSPRRGPGRSTDTQYF.